This T cell receptor beta chain was documented in a study of blood T cells in healthy people across ages. Study conclusions and caveats: A roughly linear age-dependent decrease characterized TCR beta diversity per million T cells. Naive CD4+ cells and diversity were both higher in long-lived donors than in aged donors. The unsorted PBMCs prevented any conclusive comparison of naive versus antigen-experienced cells.

The use of a sample-barcoded 5' primer and a J-beta primer mix characterized a second PCR of about 7 to 12 cycles. MiXCR, run by TCRdb on the 5' RACE reads, gives a single entry per CDR3 protein. The sample has 850,000 to 1,300,000 distinct CDR3 sequences; 45% are singletons. Germline trimming cut 6 bases from V and 3 bases from J; bases unmatched to any gene: 10. The CDR3 sequence is 15 residues long. Germline CDR1 reads DFQATT; CDR2 reads SNEGSKA (reference sequence). To note about this clonotype: The antigen is undetermined.

This sequence was found in a woman in her sixties or seventies in good health. The sequenced sample consisted of blood. The chain has TRBV20-1 and TRBJ1-1; 10 nucleotides line up with TRBD1. This chain's CDR3 is CSAIKTGTGDTEAFF. Here the CDR3 DNA reads TGCAGTGCGATTAAAACAGGGACAGGGGACACTGAAGCTTTCTTT.